The 19 T cell receptor beta chains below come from one sample, sequenced in a study of PD-L1 blockade in urothelial cancer. Stated time point: pretreatment peripheral blood. Method: immunoSEQ multiplex PCR; TCRdb's copy keeps in-frame clones and lacks some. The table lists under 55,000 clones, about 88% of them singletons. Sequencing used PBMCs, obtained around atezolizumab (anti-PD-L1) treatment. All receptors derive from a donor aged 40 or older with urothelial cancer.

The rearrangement joins TRBV27 to TRBJ2-7; the D gene is possibly TRBD2 (6 bases). The ends were cut back, 5 bases at V and 6 bases at J, with 17 bases in the middle. This CDR3 has 14 residues. Germline CDR1 MNHEY, CDR2 SMNVEV (reference sequence). CDR3 bases: TGTGCCAGCAGTCCCCGACTAGGGGTACGCGAGCAGTACTTC. This gives the protein CASSPRLGVREQYF.

V gene TRBV28 combines with J gene TRBJ2-1, with 13 bases lining up with TRBD2. Trimming took 1 base from V and 1 from J; bases not matched to a gene: 7. The CDR3 has 19 amino acids. CDR1 is MDHEN, CDR2 SYDVKM, per germline. The CDR3 nucleotides are TGTGCCAGCAGTTTATCCCTGGGACTAGCGGGATTATCCTACAATGAGCAGTTCTTC. Translating it yields CASSLSLGLAGLSYNEQFF.

J is TRBJ2-7 and V is TRBV29-1, with D possibly TRBD1 on 6 matching bases. The V gene's germline CDR1 is SQVTM and CDR2 ANQGSEA. Trimming took 5 bases from V and 6 from J, leaving 20 bases between them. The CDR3 consists of 14 residues. CDR3 bases: TGCAGCGTTATCAGACCGTGGGGGCAGGTCGAGCAGTACTTC. Amino acid sequence: CSVIRPWGQVEQYF.

This rearrangement joins TRBV18 to TRBJ2-5, with 8 nucleotides matching TRBD2. The V and J ends lost 8 bases and 1 base, in that order; junction bases with no gene match: 3. Germline V CDR1 and CDR2: KGHSH, LQKENI. The CDR3 spans 13 residues. The CDR3 reads CASLRGGQETQYF. In nucleotides, the CDR3 is TGTGCCAGCCTACGGGGGGGCCAAGAGACCCAGTACTTC.

This clone was observed a few times. The gene calls are TRBV9 and TRBJ2-3; the D gene is possibly TRBD2 (5 bases). The length of the CDR3 is 17 residues. The germline V gene encodes CDR1 SGDLS and CDR2 YYNGEE. V was shortened by 0 bases and J by 5 bases, with 19 bases between the two germline ends. The CDR3 nucleotides read TGTGCCAGCAGCGTAGTAGGGAGCCACCCCCGTAGAGATACGCAGTATTTT. Translated: CASSVVGSHPRRDTQYF.

The V gene is TRBV4-3, the J gene TRBJ2-7; D perhaps matches TRBD1 (5 bases). Germline V lookup: CDR1 LGHNA, CDR2 YSLEER. This CDR3 is 15 amino acids long. V shed 4 bases and J shed 2 bases, with 15 bases lying between them. The CDR3 sequence is CASSLARGGAYEQYF. CDR3 DNA sequence: TGCGCCAGCAGCCTCGCTAGGGGCGGCGCCTACGAGCAGTACTTC.

V is TRBV5-6 and J is TRBJ1-4, with D maybe TRBD1 (5 bases). CDR3 length: 14 residues. V was shortened by 4 bases and J by 5 bases, with 12 bases between the two germline ends. Germline loops: CDR1 SGHDT, CDR2 YYEEEE. CDR3 coding DNA: TGTGCCAGCAGCCGGGGACTCTTCAATGAAAAACTGTTTTTT. Its protein product is CASSRGLFNEKLFF.

The J gene is TRBJ1-5, the V gene TRBV28; 7 bases match TRBD1. The CDR3 is made up of 13 amino acids. V was clipped by 6 bases and J by 3 bases; unmatched bases: 2. Per germline, CDR1 MDHEN and CDR2 SYDVKM. Written as DNA, the CDR3 is TGTGCCAGCAGGACAGGGTTCAATCAGCCCCAGCATTTT. Translating gives CASRTGFNQPQHF.

This chain uses TRBV30 with TRBJ1-1; no reliable D call. The V end lost 0 bases, the J end lost 2 bases, and 7 bases lay between the germline ends. From germline, CDR1 is GTSNPN and CDR2 SVGIG (reference sequence). The CDR3 contains 13 residues. The CDR3 spells CAWSVNLNTEAFF. CDR3 sequence (DNA): TGTGCCTGGAGTGTAAATCTAAACACTGAAGCTTTCTTT.

This rearrangement joins TRBV4-3 to TRBJ2-2; 14 bases are a match to TRBD2. This CDR3 region has 19 residues. After removal of 1 base from V and 1 base from J, the junction contained 5 bases not matched to a gene. Germline-derived CDR1 and CDR2 are LGHNA and YSLEER. As DNA, the CDR3 is TGCGCCAGCAGCCAAGGGCCAGGACTAGCGGGAGGGAACACCGGGGAGCTGTTTTTT. As protein: CASSQGPGLAGGNTGELFF.

This chain uses TRBV18 with TRBJ1-1; D not certain. This CDR3 is built from 13 residues. The germline gives CDR1 KGHSH, CDR2 LQKENI. The germline V and J ends were trimmed by 5 bases and 4 bases, with 11 bases remaining between them. This CDR3 is CASSGDQFTEAFF. The CDR3 DNA sequence: TGTGCCAGCTCAGGAGACCAATTCACTGAAGCTTTCTTT.

The chain links TRBV7-9 to TRBJ1-2, with 7 bases fitting TRBD1. This CDR3 has 15 amino acids. Losses at the gene ends were 4 bases for V and 6 bases for J; bases not matched to a gene: 11. Germline CDR1 and CDR2: SEHNR and FQNEAQ (reference sequence). In DNA, the CDR3 is TGTGCCAGCAGCTCCACGACAGGGTTTAAGAATGGCTACACCTTC. Translated: CASSSTTGFKNGYTF.

The chain employs TRBV18 and TRBJ2-2, with TRBD1 as a possible D gene (5 bases). The CDR3 consists of 15 residues. The germline gives CDR1 KGHSH, CDR2 LQKENI. V lost 0 bases and J lost 2, with 7 bases in between. The CDR3 DNA reads TGTGCCAGCTCACCACCCCAGGGTAACACCGGGGAGCTGTTTTTT. Amino acid sequence: CASSPPQGNTGELFF.

This clone occurred a few times. This rearrangement joins TRBV7-2 to TRBJ2-3; 7 bases map to TRBD2. The ends lost 4 bases at V and 6 bases at J; junction bases unmatched: 4. The V gene's germline CDR1 is SGHTA and CDR2 FQGNSA. This CDR3 region has 13 residues. The CDR3 DNA sequence: TGTGCCAGCAGCTCGGCCGGGAGGGATACGCAGTATTTT. Protein: CASSSAGRDTQYF.

The chain uses TRBV6-7 and TRBJ2-5; tentative D call: TRBD2 (7 bases). TRBV6-7 is known as an ORF, though its function is uncertain. The CDR3 totals 14 residues. The V end was cut by 10 bases, the J end by 5 bases, with 20 bases between. The CDR3 bases are TGTGCCACCCTCAGAAGGGGGGGGCTGGAGACCCAGTACTTC. Amino acids: CATLRRGGLETQYF.

The chain has TRBV13 and TRBJ2-1, with TRBD2 matching 11 bases. The CDR3 runs to 18 residues. J was trimmed by 0 bases and V by 5 bases; bases with no gene match: 9. CDR1 is PRHDT and CDR2 is FYEKMQ in the germline V gene (reference sequence). In DNA form, the CDR3 reads TGTGCCAGCAGCAGGGGACTAGCGGTCGGGAGCTCCTACAATGAGCAGTTCTTC. The encoded protein is CASSRGLAVGSSYNEQFF. Filled out from reference TRBV13 and TRBJ2-1, the complete variable domain reads AAGVIQSPRHLIKEKRETATLKCYPIPRHDTVYWYQQGPGQDPQFLISFYEKMQSDKGSIPDRFSAQQFSDYHSELNMSSLELGDSALYFCASSRGLAVGSSYNEQFFGPGTRLTVL.

This clone has just one count. This chain joins TRBV7-9 and TRBJ2-3; D not certain. This CDR3 has 13 amino acids. V lost 8 bases, J lost 1 base, and 10 bases lay in between. Germline CDR1 and CDR2: SEHNR and FQNEAQ (reference sequence). The CDR3 region has the DNA TGTGCCAGCTCCTGGCTCGGCACAGATACGCAGTATTTT. Protein: CASSWLGTDTQYF. Full variable domain (rest looked up from reference TRBV7-9 and TRBJ2-3): DTGVSQNPRHKITKRGQNVTFRCDPISEHNRLYWYRQTLGQGPEFLTYFQNEAQLEKSRLLSDRFSAERPKGSFSTLEIQRTEQGDSAMYLCASSWLGTDTQYFGPGTRLTVL.

The V and J genes are TRBV10-2 and TRBJ2-1, with 11 bases that match TRBD1. V was pared by 6 bases and J by 12 bases, with 1 base of the junction left unmatched. This CDR3 has 11 residues. The V gene's germline CDR1 is WSHSY and CDR2 SAAADI. CDR3 loop: CASRGQGGQFF. CDR3 DNA sequence: TGCGCCAGCAGGGGACAGGGGGGGCAGTTCTTC.

This sequence joins TRBV11-3 and TRBJ1-1, with 9 bases aligning to TRBD1. Trimming cost V 1 base and J 4 bases; bases outside gene matches: 10. Germline V gene data show CDR1 as SGHNT and CDR2 as YENEEA. The CDR3 is 17 amino acids. The CDR3 here is CASSLAPGQGGGTEAFF. The CDR3 bases are TGTGCCAGCAGCTTAGCGCCGGGACAGGGAGGTGGCACTGAAGCTTTCTTT.